The clone carrying this T cell receptor (beta chain) was detected once. The authors' processing: Cell counts per sample came from amplifying reference gene primers. Assay used: immunoSEQ multiplex PCR; TCRdb lists only in-frame clones, some missing. From that table come the V and J calls and clone size; the DNA was used to work out D and trimming. The sample includes roughly 500,000 clones, 70% to 90% of them seen just once. This entry belongs to a study of blood T cell repertoires in COVID-19. About the study: COVID-19 samples collected from the United States, Italy and Spain covered acute and convalescent phases.

The CDR3 has 16 amino acids. V lost 8 bases and J lost 3; bases outside the gene matches: 8. From germline, CDR1 is LNHDA and CDR2 SQIVND (reference sequence). Cohort 3 donors counted as recovered after two negative PCRs, clearance, or resolved symptoms. This chain connects TRBV19 to TRBJ2-1; TRBD2 matches 12 bases. Material for sequencing was PBMCs or T cells enriched from blood (not recorded which). This receptor was obtained from a woman aged 40 to 49 who had recovered from COVID-19. This CDR3 reads CASREGLAGNYNEQFF. CDR3 bases: TGTGCCAGTCGAGAGGGACTAGCGGGTAACTACAATGAGCAGTTCTTC. Together with reference TRBV19 and TRBJ2-1, the CDR3 gives the full variable domain: DGGITQSPKYLFRKEGQNVTLSCEQNLNHDAMYWYRQDPGQGLRLIYYSQIVNDFQKGDIAEGYSVSREKKESFPLTVTSAQKNPTAFYLCASREGLAGNYNEQFFGPGTRLTVL.